This T cell receptor (beta chain) appears in the sequencing data of a study of T cell repertoires in cytomegalovirus infection. Turning to the study itself: Public TCR beta signatures were indicative of both CMV infection and a matching HLA type.

This clonotype was counted only a few times. Its antigen is currently unknown. A read error is likely, as this CDR3 ends without the conserved phenylalanine or tryptophan. Each CDR3 protein is one row after TCRdb ran MiXCR on the reads. The data contain more than 500,000 distinct CDR3 sequences, more than 15% of them singletons. Study conclusions and caveats: The study found HLA-C-restricted CMV-specific TCR beta clonotypes dominating the ex vivo response.

The sequencing input was CD8+ T cells from PBMCs. The source is a human donor in good health (CMV status not recorded). Some clones in this sample may be carry-over from other donors' samples.

CDR3 in DNA: TGTGCCAGCAGTTACTCGCGGGGGAGAGACTACGAGCAGTACTTA. Residues: CASSYSRGRDYEQYL. This chain joins TRBV6-2 or TRBV6-3 and TRBJ2-7; TRBD2 matches at 7 bases. Germline-derived CDR1 and CDR2 are MNHEY and SVGEGT. This CDR3 comprises 15 residues. Trimming removed 0 bases from V and 3 bases from J; junction bases left unmatched: 5.